These 21 T cell receptor beta chains came from one sample sequenced in a study of T-cell memory formation after mild COVID-19. MiXCR, run by TCRdb on the 5' RACE reads, gives a single entry per CDR3 protein. The table shows 110,000 or so distinct CDR3 sequences, with 22% occurring only once. Sequencing was carried out using PBMCs or a T cell subset sorted from them (not recorded which). The receptors originated from a man between 18 and 29 years old who had mild COVID-19 (a few samples of this study predate the infection). Cell type and time point are not known.

The genes are TRBV4-2 and TRBJ2-1; no clear D. The CDR3 is 14 residues long. Germline CDR1 LGHNA, CDR2 YNFKEQ. V dropped 5 bases and J dropped 7 bases, with 15 bases sitting between them. The CDR3 DNA is TGTGCCAGCAGCGACGTGGTAGATGCGAATGAGCAGTTCTTC. The encoded protein is CASSDVVDANEQFF.

This clonotype was detected many times. The rearrangement links TRBV19 to TRBJ1-2; 7 nucleotides line up with TRBD1. Germline CDR1 LNHDA, CDR2 SQIVND (reference sequence). CDR3 length equals 15 residues. V lost 1 base and J lost 4; bases outside the gene matches: 6. For the CDR3, the DNA is TGTGCCAGTAGTATAGCTGGGACAGAAGCCTATGGCTACACCTTC. Its protein is CASSIAGTEAYGYTF. Full variable domain (rest looked up from reference TRBV19 and TRBJ1-2): DGGITQSPKYLFRKEGQNVTLSCEQNLNHDAMYWYRQDPGQGLRLIYYSQIVNDFQKGDIAEGYSVSREKKESFPLTVTSAQKNPTAFYLCASSIAGTEAYGYTFGSGTRLTVV.

This clonotype was seen repeatedly, ten times or more. This chain connects TRBV27 to TRBJ2-2; D is undetermined. The CDR3 runs 11 residues. The germline V gene has CDR1 MNHEY and CDR2 SMNVEV (reference sequence). Trimming left V 8 bases short and J 3 bases short, with 4 bases between. DNA for the CDR3: TGTGCCAGCGGGGACACCGGGGAGCTGTTTTTT. Encoded protein: CASGDTGELFF.

This clonotype was found once. The genes are TRBV2 and TRBJ2-3; 7 bases align to TRBD2. Trimming cost V 4 bases and J 2 bases; bases outside gene matches: 6. The CDR3 has 15 residues. Germline CDR1 SNHLY, CDR2 FYNNEI. Here the CDR3 reads CASSVGGGNTDTQYF. The CDR3 DNA reads TGTGCCAGCAGTGTGGGCGGGGGAAACACAGATACGCAGTATTTT.

This clonotype was detected a few times. The V gene is TRBV5-1, the J gene TRBJ2-3; D gene unclear. Deletions cut 0 bases from V and 1 base from J, with 9 bases between. CDR1 and CDR2 from the germline V gene are SGHRS and YFSETQ. The CDR3 runs 15 residues. For the CDR3, the DNA is TGCGCCAGCAGCTTGGCCGGTCGGGGCACAGATACGCAGTATTTT. Amino acids: CASSLAGRGTDTQYF. Supplemented by reference TRBV5-1 and TRBJ2-3, the full variable domain reads KAGVTQTPRYLIKTRGQQVTLSCSPISGHRSVSWYQQTPGQGLQFLFEYFSETQRNKGNFPGRFSGRQFSNSRSEMNVSTLELGDSALYLCASSLAGRGTDTQYFGPGTRLTVL.

Only a few counts were recorded for this clonotype. The rearrangement joins TRBV19 to TRBJ1-2; D unresolved. Germline assignment: CDR1 LNHDA and CDR2 SQIVND (reference sequence). Trimming took 6 bases from V and 6 from J, leaving 8 bases between them. The CDR3 spans 11 residues. The CDR3 region has the DNA TGTGCCAGTAGGATGGTGGATGGCTACACCTTC. As protein: CASRMVDGYTF.

The gene calls are TRBV12-3 or TRBV12-4 and TRBJ2-1; D perhaps matches TRBD2 (5 bases). The V gene lost 5 bases and the J gene lost 4 bases, with 12 bases spanning the gap. This CDR3 is 14 amino acids long. The CDR3 sequence: CASSTLRTYNEQFF. Here the CDR3 DNA reads TGTGCCAGCAGTACCCTTAGGACTTACAATGAGCAGTTCTTC.

This chain links TRBV9 with TRBJ2-3; TRBD2 agrees at 9 bases. The length of the CDR3 is 17 residues. V shed 1 base, J shed 2 bases, and the junction held 8 bases outside the gene matches. Germline V gene sequence: CDR1 SGDLS, CDR2 YYNGEE. CDR3 amino acids: CASSVRGVAGVTDTQYF. CDR3 DNA sequence: TGTGCCAGCAGCGTACGGGGGGTAGCGGGGGTCACAGATACGCAGTATTTT.

This clonotype has at least ten counts. This chain joins TRBV5-4 and TRBJ2-5; 10 nucleotides match TRBD2. CDR1 is SGHNT, CDR2 YYREEE, per germline (reference sequence). J was trimmed by 4 bases and V by 4 bases; bases with no gene match: 13. The CDR3 covers 17 residues. CDR3 protein: CASSADGLAVSGETQYF. DNA for the CDR3: TGTGCCAGCAGCGCGGATGGACTAGCGGTTTCAGGAGAGACCCAGTACTTC.

This clonotype came up many times. V is TRBV7-3 and J is TRBJ2-2; D unclear. Germline V lookup: CDR1 SGHTA, CDR2 FQGTGA. The V gene lost 9 bases and the J gene lost 1 base, with 9 bases spanning the gap. The CDR3 length is 13 residues. DNA for the CDR3: TGTGCCAGTCGACTGGAGAACACCGGGGAGCTGTTTTTT. Translating gives CASRLENTGELFF.

The chain employs TRBV19 and TRBJ1-6; 9 bases match TRBD1. Germline V gene lookup returns CDR1 LNHDA and CDR2 SQIVND (reference sequence). The CDR3 spans 13 residues. The V and J ends lost 6 bases and 10 bases, in that order; junction bases with no gene match: 4. CDR3 loop: CASSLGTGSPLHF. The CDR3 bases are TGTGCCAGTAGCCTCGGGACAGGGTCACCCCTCCACTTT.

The chain recombines TRBV6-5 with TRBJ1-2; D not resolved. CDR3 length: 13 residues. V was shortened by 0 bases and J by 4 bases, with 6 bases between the two germline ends. The germline gives CDR1 MNHEY, CDR2 SVGAGI. The CDR3 region has the DNA TGTGCCAGCAGTTACTCCGCTGCCTATGGCTACACCTTC. Protein: CASSYSAAYGYTF.

The rearrangement uses TRBV3-1 and TRBJ2-7; 11 nucleotides line up with TRBD1. The V gene end was trimmed by 0 bases and the J gene end by 3 bases; junction bases not matched to a gene: 4. This CDR3 is 16 amino acids long. Germline V gives CDR1 LGHDT, CDR2 YNNKEL (reference sequence). CDR3 protein: CASSQDGTGGLYEQYF. The CDR3 DNA reads TGTGCCAGCAGCCAAGACGGGACAGGGGGGCTCTACGAGCAGTACTTC.

This clonotype showed up just a few times. The V call is TRBV4-1, the J call TRBJ2-3; D is unresolved. The CDR3 contains 13 residues. Per the germline V gene, CDR1 is MGHRA and CDR2 is YSYEKL. Trimming left V 0 bases short and J 9 bases short, with 10 bases between. CDR3 sequence: CASSQDGGRTQYF. The CDR3 DNA reads as TGCGCCAGCAGCCAAGATGGCGGTAGAACGCAGTATTTT.

There are many counts of this clonotype. V gene TRBV4-2 combines with J gene TRBJ2-7, with 7 bases lining up with TRBD1. The V segment lost 3 bases and the J segment 1 base; nucleotides outside the gene matches: 6. The CDR3 is 15 amino acids. Germline assignment: CDR1 LGHNA and CDR2 YNFKEQ. CDR3 in DNA: TGTGCCAGCAGCCATGAGACAGGGCCGTCCTACGAGCAGTACTTC. This sequence encodes CASSHETGPSYEQYF.

The rearrangement links TRBV7-3 to TRBJ2-3; D is possibly TRBD1 (5 bases). Germline CDR1 is SGHTA and CDR2 is FQGTGA. The CDR3 sequence is 17 residues long. V lost 2 bases, J lost 4 bases, and 19 bases lay in between. The DNA for the CDR3 is TGTGCCAGCAGCTTACGGGCGTCAGGGCCGCTCCCAGATACGCAGTATTTT. Its protein is CASSLRASGPLPDTQYF.

The chain employs TRBV3-1 and TRBJ2-2; D not resolved. Germline lookup yields CDR1 LGHDT and CDR2 YNNKEL (reference sequence). Trimming took off 5 bases at V and 3 bases at J, with 13 bases between the two ends. The CDR3 has 15 residues. Written as DNA, the CDR3 is TGTGCCAGCAGCGAAAGTCGGTTCTACACCGGGGAGCTGTTTTTT. Its protein is CASSESRFYTGELFF.

The chain combines TRBV6-2 or TRBV6-3 with TRBJ2-7; 7 nucleotides match TRBD2. CDR1 is MNHEY and CDR2 is SVGEGT in the germline V gene. V shed 6 bases and J 6 bases; nucleotides not matched to a gene: 11. The CDR3 runs to 14 residues. CDR3 region: CASRVGYGGTEQYV. As DNA, the CDR3 is TGTGCCAGCAGGGTCGGGTACGGGGGGACCGAGCAGTACGTC.

This clonotype was recorded a few times. The junction and the germline gene differ at one end; a read error may be behind it. DNA of the CDR3: TGTGCCAGCAGTTTAGGGACAGGGGTCGATACGCAGTATTTT. This sequence encodes CASSLGTGVDTQYF. This sequence joins TRBV7-9 and TRBJ2-3; 10 positions agree with TRBD1. Germline assignment: CDR1 SEHNR and CDR2 FQNEAQ (reference sequence). CDR3 length equals 14 residues.

This clonotype was observed a handful of times. V is TRBV4-3 and J is TRBJ2-2; D is perhaps TRBD1 (6 bases). V gave up 0 bases and J gave up 1 base, with 9 bases separating them. CDR1 and CDR2 (germline): LGHNA, YSLEER. CDR3 length: 16 residues. The CDR3 sequence: CASSQDPGVNTGELFF. The DNA of the CDR3 is TGCGCCAGCAGCCAAGACCCAGGGGTGAACACCGGGGAGCTGTTTTTT.

This clonotype was recorded at least ten times. This rearrangement joins TRBV20-1 to TRBJ2-7; 10 bases align to TRBD2. Looked up from germline, CDR1 is DFQATT and CDR2 is SNEGSKA (reference sequence). The trim removed 1 base at V and 4 bases at J, leaving 4 bases unmatched. The CDR3 runs 14 residues. CDR3 sequence reads: CSARVPSGGYEQYF. Here the CDR3 DNA reads TGCAGTGCTAGAGTGCCTAGCGGGGGTTACGAGCAGTACTTC.